This is a list of T cell receptor beta chains from one sample in a study of identical twins. TCRdb re-called the 5' RACE reads with MiXCR, one entry per CDR3 protein. The data contain 150,000 or so distinct CDR3 sequences, under 4.5% of them seen just once; the ten biggest clones take up around 8%. The specimen sequenced was memory T cells sorted from blood. The receptor set was obtained from a man younger than 35 in good health. The CDR3 runs from the conserved cysteine through the conserved F or W. Each record gives: V gene, D gene, J gene, clone size, CDR3 DNA, CDR3 protein. D genes are given only for firm matches. Clone size, where shown, is once, few, many, or a class for clones that have expanded.

V gene: TRBV7-8; D gene: TRBD1; J gene: TRBJ1-2; clone size: NA; CDR3 DNA: TGTGCCAGCAGCTTAGCGCGGGAGGGGGCGGGAGGCTACACCTTC; CDR3 protein: CASSLAREGAGGYTF
V gene: TRBV20-1; D gene: NA; J gene: TRBJ2-4; clone size: many; CDR3 DNA: TGCAGTGCTGGTCGGGACGAGGTAGCCAAAAACATTCAGTACTTC; CDR3 protein: CSAGRDEVAKNIQYF
V gene: TRBV6-5; D gene: NA; J gene: TRBJ2-3; clone size: many; CDR3 DNA: TGTGCCACCCTAGCGGATACGCAGTATTTT; CDR3 protein: CATLADTQYF
V gene: TRBV3-1; D gene: NA; J gene: TRBJ2-1; clone size: many; CDR3 DNA: TGTGCCAGCAGCCAAGATAGGGGGAGGGAGCAGTTCTTC; CDR3 protein: CASSQDRGREQFF
V gene: TRBV21-1; D gene: NA; J gene: TRBJ1-2; clone size: many; CDR3 DNA: TGTGCCAGCAGCAAAGTTCGCGGGGCTAGGTGCTATGGCTACACCTTC; CDR3 protein: CASSKVRGARCYGYTF
V gene: TRBV10-3; D gene: NA; J gene: TRBJ1-5; clone size: many; CDR3 DNA: TGTGCCACACAGCAGAGTAGCAATCAGCCCCAGCATTTT; CDR3 protein: CATQQSSNQPQHF
V gene: TRBV6-2/TRBV6-3; D gene: NA; J gene: TRBJ2-1; clone size: many; CDR3 DNA: TGTGCCAGCAGTTCGCGGAACTACAATGAGCAGTTCTTC; CDR3 protein: CASSSRNYNEQFF
V gene: TRBV10-3; D gene: TRBD2; J gene: TRBJ2-3; clone size: many; CDR3 DNA: TGTGCCATCAGGAGACTAGCGGGTGGCACAGATACGCAGTATTTT; CDR3 protein: CAIRRLAGGTDTQYF
V gene: TRBV7-6; D gene: NA; J gene: TRBJ1-5; clone size: many; CDR3 DNA: TGTGCCAGCAGCTTAGGTTTCAATCAGCCCCAGCATTTT; CDR3 protein: CASSLGFNQPQHF
V gene: TRBV6-1; D gene: TRBD1; J gene: TRBJ1-5; clone size: many; CDR3 DNA: TGTGCCAGCGGACAGGGGGCGCGTAGCAATCAGCCCCAGCATTTT; CDR3 protein: CASGQGARSNQPQHF
V gene: TRBV7-2; D gene: TRBD1; J gene: TRBJ1-5; clone size: many; CDR3 DNA: TGTGCCAGCAGCTGGGCCGGGACAGGGTATCAGCCCCAGCATTTT; CDR3 protein: CASSWAGTGYQPQHF
V gene: TRBV6-2/TRBV6-3; D gene: TRBD1; J gene: TRBJ1-5; clone size: many; CDR3 DNA: TGTGCCAGCGACCCCAAGGGGCGGGACAGGGGGGTTCAGCCCCAGCATTTT; CDR3 protein: CASDPKGRDRGVQPQHF
V gene: TRBV5-1; D gene: TRBD1; J gene: TRBJ1-2; clone size: many; CDR3 DNA: TGCGCCAGCGGGCCCGGACAGGCCGGCCTCAACTATGGCTACACCTTC; CDR3 protein: CASGPGQAGLNYGYTF
V gene: TRBV2; D gene: NA; J gene: TRBJ2-1; clone size: many; CDR3 DNA: TGTGCCAGCAGTGGACCGGGAAACAATGAGCAGTTCTTC; CDR3 protein: CASSGPGNNEQFF
V gene: TRBV12-3/TRBV12-4; D gene: NA; J gene: TRBJ1-2; clone size: many; CDR3 DNA: TGTGCCAGCAGCAGGGACTGGGGCTACACCTTC; CDR3 protein: CASSRDWGYTF